This TCR beta chain was recovered during a study of vaccination and CD4 T cells after COVID-19. Overall study findings and caveats: Going from approximately 21 to 38, median SARS-CoV-2-reactive clonotypes did not rise significantly.

Treatment specified: roughly nine-day PBMC culture with coronavirus spike peptide pools or control peptides (ViraFEST assay). In the ViraFEST assay, peptide-pool expansion preceded TCR sequencing of expanded clonotypes. Cells were cultured for under twelve days, and then CD4+ T cells were isolated by negative selection. This clonotype rates as medium-sized. The antigen remains unidentified. Scientists ran DNA taken from cultured CD4+ T cells through the Oncomine TCR Beta short-read assay for sequencing. TCRdb passed the PCR reads through MiXCR, listing each CDR3 protein once. The sample consists of 5,000 to 7,500 distinct CDR3 sequences, 32% of them appearing once. The sequenced sample was CD4+ T cells from blood, cultured in vitro, obtained after SARS-CoV-2 vaccination. The clonotype was recovered from a human donor who had recovered from COVID-19.

The CDR3 nucleotides read TGCAGCGTCGAGGGGCGGGGCACAGATACGCAGTATTTT. Its protein product is CSVEGRGTDTQYF. The J gene is TRBJ2-3, the V gene TRBV20-1; the D call may be TRBD1 or TRBD2 (5 bases each). This CDR3 is 13 amino acids long. Germline CDR1 reads DFQATT; CDR2 reads SNEGSKA (reference sequence).